This T cell receptor (beta chain) was sequenced in a study of regulatory T cells in long-lasting Graves disease. The time point here: newly diagnosed GD, antithyroid drugs for less than 3 months. Researchers made the TCR library from RNA that was extracted from PBMCs. Germline values: CDR1 MDHEN, CDR2 SYDVKM. Between the trimmed V and J ends, which lost 3 bases and 5 bases, there was a span of 10 bases. The CDR3 has 13 amino acids. With iRepertoire HTBI primers and Arm-PCR of CDR3 regions, TCR beta libraries were built. TCRdb passed the multiplex PCR reads through MiXCR, listing each CDR3 protein once. The sample lists 510,000 or so distinct CDR3 sequences; more than 10% were seen once. This clonotype was picked up many times. This same sample was also taken into another study, of T cells in Graves' hyperthyroidism and ophthalmopathy.

The material was peripheral blood mononuclear cells (PBMCs), obtained at new diagnosis, from a patient treated with antithyroid drugs. The chain links TRBV28 to TRBJ1-1; D is ambiguous. The TCR sequence derives from a woman under 40 with Graves disease. The CDR3: CASSFPSATEAFF. CDR3 DNA: TGTGCCAGCAGTTTCCCCTCGGCGACTGAAGCTTTCTTT.